These 29 T cell receptor beta chains were sequenced from one sample in a study of shared clonotypes between healthy human individuals. Sequencing was performed with immunoSEQ multiplex PCR; in TCRdb, only in-frame clones are kept and a portion is missing. The sample lists 2.3 million or so clones, approximately 95% occurring once. Source material: naive CD4+ T cells from PBMCs. This sample's subset: CD45RA+ positively selected. The source is a man between 18 and 35 years old in good health. Some clones in this sample may be carry-over from other donors' samples.

J is TRBJ2-5 and V is TRBV9, with D unclear. Near its end, the DNA agrees better with TRBJ2-7, so the J call may be wrong. The CDR3 is 15 residues long. Germline CDR1 and CDR2: SGDLS and YYNGEE. This chain's CDR3 is CASSKDVNTLYEQYF. CDR3 coding DNA: TGTGCCAGCAGCAAGGATGTCAATACGCTATACGAGCAGTACTTC.

This clone was picked up a small number of times. Other nucleotide sequences from this sample produce the same CDR3. The rearrangement joins TRBV5-1 to TRBJ2-3; D is undetermined. The CDR3 is 12 residues long. The ends were cut back, 0 bases at V and 4 bases at J, with 3 bases in the middle. CDR1 and CDR2 (germline): SGHRS, YFSETQ. The CDR3 is CASSLESDTQYF. As DNA, the CDR3 is TGCGCCAGCAGCTTGGAATCAGATACGCAGTATTTT.

In this sample, this clone turned up once. The J gene is TRBJ2-7, the V gene TRBV12-5; D unclear. Trimming pared 7 bases from V and 3 bases from J, leaving 7 bases between. The germline gives CDR1 LGHNT, CDR2 FRNRAP. CDR3 size: 11 residues. Here the CDR3 DNA reads TGTGCTAGTGCCACTAACTACGAGCAGTACTTC. Protein: CASATNYEQYF.

This chain links TRBV23-1 with TRBJ2-3, with a possible D match to TRBD2 (5 bases). TRBV23-1 is an open reading frame, and its role is uncertain. This CDR3 has 19 amino acids. Deletions cut 2 bases from V and 3 bases from J, with 24 bases between. CDR3 nucleotide sequence: TGCGCCAGCAGTCAACCCGCTGACGGTAGGGCGGTAGCGACAGATACGCAGTATTTT. Protein: CASSQPADGRAVATDTQYF.

The chain joins TRBV29-1 to TRBJ1-1; maybe TRBD1 (6 bases). Trimming removed 7 bases at V and 0 bases at J, with 15 bases between. The CDR3 has 14 residues. Germline-derived CDR1 and CDR2 are SQVTM and ANQGSEA. The CDR3 here is CSALGGQLNTEAFF. For the CDR3, the DNA is TGCAGCGCCCTCGGCGGACAGTTGAACACTGAAGCTTTCTTT.

The V and J genes are TRBV27 and TRBJ1-1; a weak D match, TRBD1 (5 bases). The CDR3 contains 18 residues. In germline, CDR1 is MNHEY, CDR2 SMNVEV (reference sequence). Trimming left V 3 bases short and J 0 bases short, with 20 bases between. CDR3 protein: CASSFLSPGRGLNTEAFF. CDR3 sequence (DNA): TGTGCCAGCAGTTTTTTGTCCCCAGGGAGAGGGCTGAACACTGAAGCTTTCTTT.

The chain has TRBV28 and TRBJ2-1; no definite D call. The germline V gene encodes CDR1 MDHEN and CDR2 SYDVKM. V was trimmed by 6 bases and J by 4 bases, leaving 28 bases between them. The CDR3 contains 19 residues. The CDR3 spells CASSSTHHRTGIRYNEQFF. CDR3 sequence (DNA): TGTGCCAGCAGCTCTACTCACCATCGTACTGGGATCAGATACAATGAGCAGTTCTTC.

V and J are TRBV28 and TRBJ2-7; a weak D match, TRBD2 (5 bases). V lost 2 bases, J lost 7 bases, and 12 bases lay in between. CDR1 is MDHEN and CDR2 is SYDVKM in the germline V gene. The CDR3 is made up of 13 amino acids. The CDR3 bases are TGTGCCAGCAGTTTAGCGGGTCGGGATGAGCAGTACTTC. It is translated as CASSLAGRDEQYF.

V and J are TRBV5-1 and TRBJ2-2; 13 bases agree with TRBD2. Per germline, CDR1 SGHRS and CDR2 YFSETQ. V was pared by 4 bases and J by 6 bases, with 6 bases of the junction left unmatched. The CDR3 contains 16 residues. In nucleotides, the CDR3 is TGCGCCAGCAGCCCTGGACTAGCGGGAGCCTCCGGGGAGCTGTTTTTT. It is translated as CASSPGLAGASGELFF.

Turning to this clone: Distinct nucleotide sequences in the sample also encode this CDR3. The gene calls are TRBV5-1 and TRBJ2-7, with 7 bases aligning to TRBD1. In germline, CDR1 is SGHRS, CDR2 YFSETQ. The CDR3 covers 15 residues. V lost 0 bases, J lost 4 bases, and 7 bases stayed unmatched. CDR3 residues: CASSLGGTASYEQYF. The CDR3 bases are TGCGCCAGCAGCTTGGGAGGGACAGCATCTTACGAGCAGTACTTC.

V usage is TRBV6-5 and J usage is TRBJ1-1; D is possibly TRBD1 (6 bases). Per the germline V gene, CDR1 is MNHEY and CDR2 is SVGAGI. The CDR3 totals 14 residues. The V and J ends lost 6 bases and 3 bases respectively, with 14 bases between them. The CDR3 here is CASSRGGSDTEAFF. CDR3 bases: TGTGCCAGCAGCCGAGGGGGGTCGGACACTGAAGCTTTCTTT.

This clone was found once. At the DNA level, this CDR3 is encoded by other sequences in the same sample as well. The gene calls are TRBV30 and TRBJ2-5; D uncertain. Germline V gives CDR1 GTSNPN, CDR2 SVGIG (reference sequence). V was clipped by 1 base and J by 5 bases, with 5 bases between them. This CDR3 is 11 amino acids long. In DNA, the CDR3 is TGTGCCTGGAGTGGGGCCGAGACCCAGTACTTC. Its translation is CAWSGAETQYF.

This sequence joins TRBV6-6 and TRBJ1-1, with TRBD1 matching over 8 bases. Per germline, CDR1 MNHNY and CDR2 SVGAGI (reference sequence). V was pared by 4 bases and J by 1 base, with 2 bases of the junction left unmatched. The CDR3 length is 14 residues. CDR3 in DNA: TGTGCCAGCAGTTGGACAGGGCAGAACACTGAAGCTTTCTTT. Protein: CASSWTGQNTEAFF.

In its sample, this clone was seen once. This chain uses TRBV6-5 with TRBJ1-5, with D tentatively TRBD1 (6 bases). Trimming left V 5 bases short and J 8 bases short, with 10 bases between. The CDR3 is 12 residues long. Germline V gives CDR1 MNHEY, CDR2 SVGAGI. Here the CDR3 DNA reads TGTGCCAGCAGTACCAAGGGGGAGCCCCAGCATTTT. Residues: CASSTKGEPQHF.

The chain links TRBV28 to TRBJ2-7, with 14 bases lining up with TRBD2. CDR1 and CDR2 from the germline V gene are MDHEN and SYDVKM. The CDR3 covers 14 residues. The V and J ends lost 6 bases and 7 bases, in that order; junction bases with no gene match: 5. CDR3 loop: CASRGTSGRSEQYF. CDR3 in DNA: TGTGCCAGCAGGGGGACTAGCGGGAGAAGTGAGCAGTACTTC.

The chain links TRBV27 to TRBJ2-7; D ambiguous. Germline-derived CDR1 and CDR2 are MNHEY and SMNVEV (reference sequence). This CDR3 region has 15 residues. Between the trimmed V and J ends, which lost 6 bases and 4 bases, there was a span of 19 bases. The CDR3 DNA reads TGTGCCAGCAGCCTCCGAGGCCCGCGAATATACGAGCAGTACTTC. Its translation: CASSLRGPRIYEQYF.

The V call is TRBV28, the J call TRBJ2-7; tentatively, D is TRBD1 (6 bases). The CDR3 length is 15 residues. V was clipped by 2 bases and J by 3 bases, with 14 bases between them. Germline V lookup: CDR1 MDHEN, CDR2 SYDVKM. CDR3 sequence: CASSLPLGRGYEQYF. The CDR3 DNA reads as TGTGCCAGCAGTTTACCCCTAGGCAGGGGCTACGAGCAGTACTTC.

The chain is built from TRBV29-1 and TRBJ2-1, with D unclear. Trimming removed 4 bases at V and 5 bases at J, with 12 bases between. Germline V gene lookup returns CDR1 SQVTM and CDR2 ANQGSEA. This CDR3 comprises 13 residues. The CDR3, as DNA: TGCAGCGTTGCACCTAATAATCACAATGAGCAGTTCTTC. This sequence encodes CSVAPNNHNEQFF.

This chain connects TRBV5-1 to TRBJ1-1; TRBD1 is a possible D gene (5 bases). Per germline, CDR1 SGHRS and CDR2 YFSETQ. The V and J ends lost 0 bases and 4 bases respectively, with 13 bases between them. CDR3 size: 15 residues. The CDR3 loop reads CASSLVGPIGTEAFF. CDR3 coding DNA: TGCGCCAGCAGCTTGGTGGGACCCATAGGCACTGAAGCTTTCTTT.

The J gene is TRBJ1-5, the V gene TRBV28, with a weak D call TRBD1 (5 bases). Germline V gene lookup returns CDR1 MDHEN and CDR2 SYDVKM. CDR3 size: 16 residues. V lost 7 bases, J lost 2 bases, and 18 bases lay in between. Written as DNA, the CDR3 is TGTGCCAGCATCCCTACCGGCCAGGGCGGCAATCAGCCCCAGCATTTT. It codes for CASIPTGQGGNQPQHF.

V gene TRBV19 combines with J gene TRBJ1-1, with D possibly TRBD1 on 5 matching bases. This CDR3 has 14 residues. V was shortened by 3 bases and J by 4 bases, with 12 bases between the two germline ends. Germline V gene lookup returns CDR1 LNHDA and CDR2 SQIVND (reference sequence). CDR3 nucleotides: TGTGCCAGTAGTATCAAGGGGTACGGCACTGAAGCTTTCTTT. Amino acid sequence: CASSIKGYGTEAFF.

Written as DNA, the CDR3 is TGTGCCAGCAGCTTAGATCGGGGGAGCGGGCAGTTCTTC. It yields the protein CASSLDRGSGQFF. This rearrangement joins TRBV11-3 to TRBJ2-1, with TRBD2 as a possible D gene (6 bases). The ends were cut back, 0 bases at V and 12 bases at J, with 12 bases in the middle. CDR1 and CDR2 (germline): SGHNT, YENEEA. CDR3 length equals 13 residues.

This clone was found once. The V and J genes are TRBV6-6 and TRBJ2-7, with TRBD1 identical over 8 bases. J was trimmed by 6 bases and V by 5 bases; bases with no gene match: 15. Germline V gives CDR1 MNHNY, CDR2 SVGAGI (reference sequence). The CDR3 sequence is 16 residues long. Here the CDR3 reads CASSTGGSGQGREQYF. The CDR3 DNA is TGTGCCAGCAGTACGGGTGGGTCTGGACAGGGCCGCGAGCAGTACTTC.

The chain joins TRBV4-1 to TRBJ1-1; no reliable D call. Trimming cost V 0 bases and J 7 bases, with 15 bases left between them. The germline V gene encodes CDR1 MGHRA and CDR2 YSYEKL. The CDR3 runs 15 residues. CDR3: CASSQDTMEGGEAFF. The CDR3 bases are TGCGCCAGCAGCCAAGATACCATGGAGGGAGGTGAAGCTTTCTTT.

This clone was counted only a few times. V and J are TRBV7-8 and TRBJ2-7, with 10 bases that match TRBD1. Germline loops: CDR1 SGHVS, CDR2 FQNEAQ. V shed 2 bases and J 2 bases; nucleotides not matched to a gene: 3. This CDR3 is built from 15 residues. CDR3 in amino acids: CASSLPGTGAYEQYF. CDR3 coding DNA: TGTGCCAGCAGCTTACCCGGGACAGGGGCCTACGAGCAGTACTTC.

This clone was observed once. The identical CDR3 is also encoded by other nucleotide sequences in the sample. The rearrangement links TRBV11-2 to TRBJ1-3; no firm D call. CDR3 length equals 14 residues. The germline V gene has CDR1 SGHAT and CDR2 FQNNGV. Trimming stripped 2 bases from V and 1 base from J, with 6 bases between. This chain's CDR3 is CASSLTDSGNTIYF. The CDR3 nucleotides read TGTGCCAGCAGCTTAACAGATTCTGGAAACACCATATATTTT. Together with reference TRBV11-2 and TRBJ1-3, the CDR3 gives the full variable domain: EAGVAQSPRYKIIEKRQSVAFWCNPISGHATLYWYQQILGQGPKLLIQFQNNGVVDDSQLPKDRFSAERLKGVDSTLKIQPAKLEDSAVYLCASSLTDSGNTIYFGEGSWLTVV.

This chain links TRBV29-1 with TRBJ1-4; 11 nucleotides match TRBD1. The length of the CDR3 is 13 residues. Trimming at V came to 4 bases and at J to 8 bases, leaving 3 bases not matched to a gene. The germline V gene encodes CDR1 SQVTM and CDR2 ANQGSEA. CDR3 nucleotides: TGCAGCGTTGCCGGGACAGGGGGGGAAAAACTGTTTTTT. This codes for CSVAGTGGEKLFF.

This chain connects TRBV19 to TRBJ1-2; TRBD1 matches 10 bases. The CDR3 has 17 amino acids. After removal of 3 bases from V and 3 bases from J, the junction contained 10 bases not matched to a gene. The germline V gene encodes CDR1 LNHDA and CDR2 SQIVND (reference sequence). CDR3 sequence reads: CASSIPWTGGLDYGYTF. In nucleotides, the CDR3 is TGTGCCAGTAGTATCCCATGGACAGGGGGATTAGACTATGGCTACACCTTC.

There are a few counts of this clone. The rearrangement joins TRBV29-1 to TRBJ1-2; a possible D gene is TRBD1 (5 bases). Trimming stripped 7 bases from V and 3 bases from J, with 12 bases between. CDR1 and CDR2 from the germline V gene are SQVTM and ANQGSEA. The CDR3 loop spans 12 amino acids. CDR3 DNA: TGCAGCGCCGGGACCGATTACTATGGCTACACCTTC. It yields the protein CSAGTDYYGYTF.